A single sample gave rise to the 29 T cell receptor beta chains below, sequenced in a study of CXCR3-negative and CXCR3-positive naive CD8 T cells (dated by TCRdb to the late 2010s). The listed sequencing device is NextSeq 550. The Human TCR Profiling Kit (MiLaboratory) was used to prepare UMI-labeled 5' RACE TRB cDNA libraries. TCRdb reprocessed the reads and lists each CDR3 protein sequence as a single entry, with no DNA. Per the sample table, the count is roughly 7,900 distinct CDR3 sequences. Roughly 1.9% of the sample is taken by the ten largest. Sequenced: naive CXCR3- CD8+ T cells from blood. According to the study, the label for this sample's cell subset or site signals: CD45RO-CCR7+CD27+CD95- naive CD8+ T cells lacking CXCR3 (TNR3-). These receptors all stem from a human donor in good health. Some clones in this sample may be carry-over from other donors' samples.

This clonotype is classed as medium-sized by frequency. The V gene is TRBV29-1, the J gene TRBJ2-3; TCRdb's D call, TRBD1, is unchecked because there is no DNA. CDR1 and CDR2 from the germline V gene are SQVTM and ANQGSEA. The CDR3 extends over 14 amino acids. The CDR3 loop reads CSVPGNGVLDTQYF.

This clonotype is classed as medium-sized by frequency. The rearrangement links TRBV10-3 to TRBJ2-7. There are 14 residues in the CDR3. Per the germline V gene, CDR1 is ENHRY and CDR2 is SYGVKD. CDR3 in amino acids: CAISGQRESYEQYF.

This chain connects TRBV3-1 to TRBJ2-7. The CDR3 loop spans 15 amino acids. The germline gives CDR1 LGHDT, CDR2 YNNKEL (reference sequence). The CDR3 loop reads CASSQDLDGAYEQYF.

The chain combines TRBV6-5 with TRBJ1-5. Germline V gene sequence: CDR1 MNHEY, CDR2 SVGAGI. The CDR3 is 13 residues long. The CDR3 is CASSYSLNQPQHF.

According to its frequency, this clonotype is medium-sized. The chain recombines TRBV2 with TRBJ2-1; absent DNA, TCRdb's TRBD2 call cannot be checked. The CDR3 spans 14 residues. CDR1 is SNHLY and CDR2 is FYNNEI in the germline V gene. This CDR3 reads CASTLASGDNEQFF.

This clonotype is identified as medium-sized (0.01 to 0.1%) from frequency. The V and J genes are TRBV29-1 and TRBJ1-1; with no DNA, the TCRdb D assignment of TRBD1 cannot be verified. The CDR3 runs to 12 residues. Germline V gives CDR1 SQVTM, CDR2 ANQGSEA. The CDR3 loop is CSVTGENTEAFF.

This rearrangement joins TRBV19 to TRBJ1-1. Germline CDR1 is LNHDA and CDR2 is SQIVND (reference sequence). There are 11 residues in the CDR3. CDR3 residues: CASMGGREAFF. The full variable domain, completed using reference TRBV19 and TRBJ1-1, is DGGITQSPKYLFRKEGQNVTLSCEQNLNHDAMYWYRQDPGQGLRLIYYSQIVNDFQKGDIAEGYSVSREKKESFPLTVTSAQKNPTAFYLCASMGGREAFFGQGTRLTVV.

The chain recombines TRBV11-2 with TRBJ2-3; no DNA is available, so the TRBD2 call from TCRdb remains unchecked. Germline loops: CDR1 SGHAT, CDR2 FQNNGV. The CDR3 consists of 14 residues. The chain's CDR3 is CASSPGLETDTQYF.

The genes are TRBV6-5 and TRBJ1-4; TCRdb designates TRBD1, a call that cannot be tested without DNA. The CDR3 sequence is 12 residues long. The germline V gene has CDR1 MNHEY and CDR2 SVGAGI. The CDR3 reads CASTGADEKLFF.

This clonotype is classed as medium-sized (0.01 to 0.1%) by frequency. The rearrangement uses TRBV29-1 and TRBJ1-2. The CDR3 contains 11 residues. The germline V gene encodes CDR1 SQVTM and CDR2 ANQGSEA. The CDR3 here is CSVASDYGYTF.

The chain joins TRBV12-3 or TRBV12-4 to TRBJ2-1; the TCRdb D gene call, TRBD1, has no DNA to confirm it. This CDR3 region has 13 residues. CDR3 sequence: CATLQGDYNEQFF.

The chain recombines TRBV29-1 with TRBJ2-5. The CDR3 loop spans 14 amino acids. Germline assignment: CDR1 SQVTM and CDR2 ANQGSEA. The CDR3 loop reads CSVDWPAAKETQYF. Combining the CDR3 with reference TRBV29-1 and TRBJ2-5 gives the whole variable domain SAVISQKPSRDICQRGTSLTIQCQVDSQVTMMFWYRQQPGQSLTLIATANQGSEATYESGFVIDKFPISRPNLTFSTLTVSNMSPEDSSIYLCSVDWPAAKETQYFGPGTRLLVL.

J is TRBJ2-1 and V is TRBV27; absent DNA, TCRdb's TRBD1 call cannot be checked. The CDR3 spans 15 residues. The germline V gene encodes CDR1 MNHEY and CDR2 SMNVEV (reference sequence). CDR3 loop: CASSPTALPGNEQFF.

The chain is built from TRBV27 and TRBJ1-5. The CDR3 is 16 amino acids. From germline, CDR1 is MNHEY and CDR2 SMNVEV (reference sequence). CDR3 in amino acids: CASSPSPGGAHQPQHF.

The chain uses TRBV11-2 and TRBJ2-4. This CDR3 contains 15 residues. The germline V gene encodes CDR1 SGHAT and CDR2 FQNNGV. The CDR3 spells CASSLRDLGSNIQYF. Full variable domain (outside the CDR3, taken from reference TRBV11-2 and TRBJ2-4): EAGVAQSPRYKIIEKRQSVAFWCNPISGHATLYWYQQILGQGPKLLIQFQNNGVVDDSQLPKDRFSAERLKGVDSTLKIQPAKLEDSAVYLCASSLRDLGSNIQYFGAGTRLSVL.

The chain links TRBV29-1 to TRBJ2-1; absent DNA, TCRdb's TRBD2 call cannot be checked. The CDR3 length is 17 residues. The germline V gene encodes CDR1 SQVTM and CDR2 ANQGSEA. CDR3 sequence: CSVEDRSASGSYNEQFF.

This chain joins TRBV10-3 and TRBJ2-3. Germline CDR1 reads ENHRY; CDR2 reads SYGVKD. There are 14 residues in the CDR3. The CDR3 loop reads CAISEPQEIYTQYF.

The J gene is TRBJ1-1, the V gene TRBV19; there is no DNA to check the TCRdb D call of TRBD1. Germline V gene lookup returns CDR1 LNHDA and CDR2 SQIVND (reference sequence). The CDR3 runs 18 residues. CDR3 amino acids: CASSTGHSLGVEFTEAFF.

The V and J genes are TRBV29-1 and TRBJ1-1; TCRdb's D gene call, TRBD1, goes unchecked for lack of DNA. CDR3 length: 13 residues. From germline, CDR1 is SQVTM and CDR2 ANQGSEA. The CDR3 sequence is CSVELGAPSEAFF.

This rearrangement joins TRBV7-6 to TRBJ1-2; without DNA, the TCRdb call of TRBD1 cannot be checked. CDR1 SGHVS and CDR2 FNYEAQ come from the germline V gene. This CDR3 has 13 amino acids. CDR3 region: CASSPLGGYGYTF.

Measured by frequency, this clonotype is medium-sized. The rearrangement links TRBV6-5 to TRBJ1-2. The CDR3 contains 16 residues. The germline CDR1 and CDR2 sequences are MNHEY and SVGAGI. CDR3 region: CASSYLGMTDPYGYTF.

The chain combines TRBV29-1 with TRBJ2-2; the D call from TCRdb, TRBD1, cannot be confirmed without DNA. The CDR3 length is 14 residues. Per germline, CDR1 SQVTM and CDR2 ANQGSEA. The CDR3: CSVVSGTNAGELFF.

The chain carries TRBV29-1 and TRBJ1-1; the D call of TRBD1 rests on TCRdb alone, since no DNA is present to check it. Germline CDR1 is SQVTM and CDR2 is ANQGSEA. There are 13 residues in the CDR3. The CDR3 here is CSVESRGNTEAFF.

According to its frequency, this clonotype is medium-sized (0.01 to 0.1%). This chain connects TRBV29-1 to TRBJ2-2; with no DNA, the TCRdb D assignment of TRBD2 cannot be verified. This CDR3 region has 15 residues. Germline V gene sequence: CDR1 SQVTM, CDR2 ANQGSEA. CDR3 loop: CSVERAGVETGELFF.

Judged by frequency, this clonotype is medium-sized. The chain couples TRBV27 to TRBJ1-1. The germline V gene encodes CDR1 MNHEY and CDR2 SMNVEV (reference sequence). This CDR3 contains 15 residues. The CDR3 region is CASSLSRTANTEAFF.

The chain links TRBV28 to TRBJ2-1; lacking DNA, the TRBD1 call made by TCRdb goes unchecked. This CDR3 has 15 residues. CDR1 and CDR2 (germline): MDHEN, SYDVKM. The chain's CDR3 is CASKSATVSYNEQFF. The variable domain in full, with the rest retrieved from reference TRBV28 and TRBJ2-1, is DVKVTQSSRYLVKRTGEKVFLECVQDMDHENMFWYRQDPGLGLRLIYFSYDVKMKEKGDIPEGYSVSREKKERFSLILESASTNQTSMYLCASKSATVSYNEQFFGPGTRLTVL.

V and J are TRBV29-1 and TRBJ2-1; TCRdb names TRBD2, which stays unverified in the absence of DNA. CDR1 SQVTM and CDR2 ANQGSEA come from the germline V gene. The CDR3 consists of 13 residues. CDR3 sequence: CSVASGRAYEQFF.

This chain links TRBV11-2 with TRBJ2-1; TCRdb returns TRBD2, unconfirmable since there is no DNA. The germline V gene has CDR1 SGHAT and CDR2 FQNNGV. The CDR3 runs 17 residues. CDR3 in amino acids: CASSLEYAGGSYNEQFF.

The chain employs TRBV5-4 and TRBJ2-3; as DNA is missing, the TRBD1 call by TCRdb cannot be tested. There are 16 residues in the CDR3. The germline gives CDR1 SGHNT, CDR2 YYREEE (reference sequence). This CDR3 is CASRPSTGQGADTQYF.